A single T cell receptor beta chain is shown here with its context. The target antigen is unknown. The data derive from a study of response to subunit inactivated influenza vaccine. Overall study results and limits: The authors put forward the suggestion that each seasonal influenza vaccination may bring in only a limited number of new T cells.

V was trimmed by 0 bases and J by 0 bases, leaving 6 bases between them. Germline V lookup: CDR1 LNHNV, CDR2 YYDKDF (reference sequence). The CDR3 contains 14 residues. MiXCR, run by TCRdb on the RT-PCR reads, gives a single entry per CDR3 protein. This table holds about 500,000 distinct CDR3 sequences, approximately 16% found once. This chain connects TRBV15 to TRBJ2-7; D is ambiguous. This receptor was taken from a man aged 45 to 75 who received an inactivated influenza vaccine. Sample: CD4+ T cells sorted from PBMCs, taken around 25 months after vaccination. The CDR3 coding sequence is TGTGCCACCAGCAGAGATCCTAGCTCCTACGAGCAGTACTTC. This codes for CATSRDPSSYEQYF.